This T cell receptor beta chain was retrieved from a study of blood T cell repertoires in COVID-19. Across the study: Specimens from acute and convalescent COVID-19 originated in the United States, Italy and Spain.

Between the trimmed V and J ends, which lost 4 bases and 7 bases, there was a span of 11 bases. The CDR3 covers 13 residues. Germline V gene data show CDR1 as SGHAT and CDR2 as FQNNGV. Measured with immunoSEQ multiplex PCR; TCRdb has only the in-frame clones, and not every one. The sample has about 200,000 clones; 80% are singletons. The sample consisted of peripheral blood. The source is a woman aged 65 to 85 with acute or convalescent COVID-19. This chain connects TRBV11-2 to TRBJ2-1; D is perhaps TRBD1 (6 bases). The CDR3 is CASSSGVKNEQFF. DNA for the CDR3: TGTGCCAGCAGCTCAGGGGTGAAGAATGAGCAGTTCTTC.